These 20 T cell receptor beta chains were all obtained from the same sample, sequenced in a study of blood T cell repertoires in COVID-19. Using immunoSEQ multiplex PCR, the repertoire was profiled, and TCRdb retains in-frame clones only, with some absent. The sample holds approximately 430,000 clones, roughly 90% seen once. Source material: peripheral blood. The receptors shown here come from a woman younger than 45 with active or convalescent COVID-19.

J is TRBJ1-1 and V is TRBV11-3, with a tentative D call TRBD1 (5 bases). The V end was cut by 0 bases, the J end by 7 bases, with 9 bases between. This CDR3 region has 13 residues. Germline loops: CDR1 SGHNT, CDR2 YENEEA. The CDR3, as DNA: TGTGCCAGCAGCTTAGACAGGGAAGGTGAAGCTTTCTTT. It encodes CASSLDREGEAFF. Combining the CDR3 with reference TRBV11-3 and TRBJ1-1 gives the whole variable domain EAGVVQSPRYKIIEKKQPVAFWCNPISGHNTLYWYLQNLGQGPELLIRYENEEAVDDSQLPKDRFSAERLKGVDSTLKIQPAELGDSAVYLCASSLDREGEAFFGQGTRLTVV.

The chain couples TRBV12-3 or TRBV12-4 to TRBJ1-5; no clear D gene. Between the trimmed V and J ends, which lost 10 bases and 5 bases, there was a span of 12 bases. This CDR3 is 12 amino acids long. CDR3 nucleotides: TGTGCCACAGGACTCTACCATCAGCCCCAGCATTTT. Translating it yields CATGLYHQPQHF.

The gene calls are TRBV5-1 and TRBJ2-4, with D unclear. Per the germline V gene, CDR1 is SGHRS and CDR2 is YFSETQ. Trimming left V 1 base short and J 0 bases short, with 5 bases between. This CDR3 is 14 amino acids long. The CDR3 sequence is CASSLNLAKNIQYF. CDR3 coding DNA: TGCGCCAGCAGCTTGAATCTAGCCAAAAACATTCAGTACTTC.

The chain employs TRBV11-2 and TRBJ1-5; 8 bases are a match to TRBD1. Losses at the gene ends were 0 bases for V and 9 bases for J; bases not matched to a gene: 7. There are 15 residues in the CDR3. Per germline, CDR1 SGHAT and CDR2 FQNNGV. CDR3 protein: CASSLDLDRESPQHF. The CDR3 DNA sequence: TGTGCCAGCAGCTTAGATCTGGACAGGGAATCGCCCCAGCATTTT. The entire variable domain, with the rest obtained from reference TRBV11-2 and TRBJ1-5, is as follows: EAGVAQSPRYKIIEKRQSVAFWCNPISGHATLYWYQQILGQGPKLLIQFQNNGVVDDSQLPKDRFSAERLKGVDSTLKIQPAKLEDSAVYLCASSLDLDRESPQHFGDGTRLSIL.

V usage is TRBV4-2 and J usage is TRBJ2-7, with 12 nucleotides matching TRBD2. The V gene end was trimmed by 0 bases and the J gene end by 5 bases; junction bases not matched to a gene: 11. Germline V gives CDR1 LGHNA, CDR2 YNFKEQ. This CDR3 is 18 amino acids long. Written as DNA, the CDR3 is TGTGCCAGCAGCCAAGATCCGCTAGCGGGGGGGGCCACGGACGAGCAGTACTTC. This sequence encodes CASSQDPLAGGATDEQYF.

The chain links TRBV3-1 (or the pseudogene TRBV3-2) to TRBJ2-2; D may be TRBD1 (6 bases). The CDR3 is 15 residues long. Germline V CDR1 and CDR2: LGHDT, YNNKEL (reference sequence). Trimming left V 4 bases short and J 6 bases short, with 15 bases between. Here the CDR3 reads CASSPRPGDAGELFF. The CDR3 nucleotides read TGTGCCAGCAGCCCGCGGCCAGGGGATGCCGGGGAGCTGTTTTTT.

The V gene is TRBV6-5, the J gene TRBJ1-1, with a tentative D call TRBD1 (5 bases). V gave up 4 bases and J gave up 6 bases, with 15 bases separating them. From germline, CDR1 is MNHEY and CDR2 SVGAGI. This CDR3 has 14 amino acids. The CDR3 nucleotides are TGTGCCAGCAGTTGGAGCACGGAAGGGGCTGAAGCTTTCTTT. As protein: CASSWSTEGAEAFF.

The chain links TRBV7-9 to TRBJ1-4, with D possibly matching TRBD1 (5 bases). CDR3 length: 15 residues. The germline V and J ends were trimmed by 6 bases and 1 base, with 12 bases remaining between them. In germline, CDR1 is SEHNR, CDR2 FQNEAQ (reference sequence). CDR3 in amino acids: CASSEYGGTNEKLFF. The CDR3 DNA follows: TGTGCCAGCAGTGAATACGGGGGAACTAATGAAAAACTGTTTTTT.

In its sample, this clone was seen once. The chain recombines TRBV11-3 with TRBJ2-3; TRBD2 aligns across 7 bases. The CDR3 sequence is 13 residues long. V lost 6 bases to trimming and J lost 3 bases; unmatched junction nucleotides: 3. Germline assignment: CDR1 SGHNT and CDR2 YENEEA. The CDR3 DNA follows: TGTGCCAGCAGACGACTAGCTACAGATACGCAGTATTTT. Its protein is CASRRLATDTQYF. The full variable domain, rest sourced from reference TRBV11-3 and TRBJ2-3, is EAGVVQSPRYKIIEKKQPVAFWCNPISGHNTLYWYLQNLGQGPELLIRYENEEAVDDSQLPKDRFSAERLKGVDSTLKIQPAELGDSAVYLCASRRLATDTQYFGPGTRLTVL.

This chain uses TRBV5-1 with TRBJ1-5; D is possibly TRBD1 (5 bases). The CDR3 runs 15 residues. Germline lookup yields CDR1 SGHRS and CDR2 YFSETQ. With 3 bases removed from V and 7 bases from J, the gap between germline ends came to 17 bases. The CDR3 coding sequence is TGCGCCAGCAGCTGGGGGGACGGCGCGGAGCAGCCCCAGCATTTT. As protein: CASSWGDGAEQPQHF.

A note on this clone: The junction does not match germline at one end; this may be a read error. The chain employs TRBV18 and TRBJ2-7; 8 bases align to TRBD2. This CDR3 region has 13 residues. Germline V gene sequence: CDR1 KGHSH, CDR2 LQKENI. The CDR3 loop is CASSPRAGGEMCF. The CDR3 coding sequence is TGTGCCAGCTCACCGCGGGCGGGGGGTGAGATGTGCTTC.

The chain couples TRBV4-2 to TRBJ2-7; possibly TRBD2 for D (6 bases). The CDR3 length is 16 residues. V lost 1 base, J lost 2 bases, and 15 bases lay in between. Looked up from germline, CDR1 is LGHNA and CDR2 is YNFKEQ. The CDR3 loop is CASSQGGGGNTYEQYF. In nucleotides, the CDR3 is TGTGCCAGCAGCCAAGGGGGCGGCGGGAACACCTACGAGCAGTACTTC.

The chain couples TRBV4-2 to TRBJ1-2; a possible D gene is TRBD1 (6 bases). The CDR3 runs to 15 residues. The V and J ends lost 0 bases and 4 bases respectively, with 12 bases between them. Germline assignment: CDR1 LGHNA and CDR2 YNFKEQ. CDR3: CASSQDRTAIYGYTF. The CDR3 bases are TGTGCCAGCAGCCAAGATAGGACAGCTATCTATGGCTACACCTTC.

J is TRBJ2-7 and V is TRBV10-3, with 7 bases lining up with TRBD2. The CDR3 length is 13 residues. From germline, CDR1 is ENHRY and CDR2 SYGVKD. With V trimmed by 4 bases and J by 5 bases, 5 bases remained unmatched. For the CDR3, the DNA is TGTGCCATCAGTGGGGGGGGGTCCGACGAGCAGTACTTC. The encoded protein is CAISGGGSDEQYF.

In regard to this clone: The sample has other DNA sequences that encode this CDR3 too. The chain links TRBV11-2 to TRBJ2-7, with 12 bases aligning to TRBD2. This CDR3 has 15 residues. The trim removed 6 bases at V and 2 bases at J, leaving 5 bases unmatched. CDR1 is SGHAT and CDR2 is FQNNGV in the germline V gene. CDR3 sequence reads: CASSLLAGGTYEQYF. The CDR3 DNA is TGTGCCAGCAGTCTACTAGCGGGGGGTACCTACGAGCAGTACTTC.

The V and J genes are TRBV5-1 and TRBJ2-7; 14 bases match TRBD2. The CDR3 sequence is 16 residues long. The ends lost 2 bases at V and 7 bases at J; junction bases unmatched: 8. CDR1 is SGHRS and CDR2 is YFSETQ in the germline V gene. Here the CDR3 DNA reads TGCGCCAGCAGCTTTAGGACTAGCGGGGGGCTGGGGGAGCAGTACTTC. Translating it yields CASSFRTSGGLGEQYF.

The V gene is TRBV12-3 or TRBV12-4, the J gene TRBJ1-1; TRBD1 matches at 7 bases. V lost 6 bases and J lost 6; bases outside the gene matches: 7. The CDR3 covers 13 residues. In DNA, the CDR3 is TGTGCCAGCAGCAATCCAGGGGGTGCTGAAGCTTTCTTT. It specifies CASSNPGGAEAFF.

This CDR3 reads CASNTQGTTNEKLFF. The CDR3, as DNA: TGTGCCAGTAATACACAGGGAACAACTAATGAAAAACTGTTTTTT. This chain links TRBV19 with TRBJ1-4; D possibly corresponds to TRBD1 (6 bases). This CDR3 region has 15 residues. Germline CDR1 reads LNHDA; CDR2 reads SQIVND (reference sequence). V was pared by 7 bases and J by 0 bases, with 12 bases between.

This clone was recorded only once. The chain has TRBV11-2 and TRBJ2-7; possible D gene TRBD2, 7 bases. This CDR3 has 14 amino acids. Germline V gene sequence: CDR1 SGHAT, CDR2 FQNNGV. The V end was cut by 10 bases, the J end by 1 base, with 17 bases between. The CDR3 bases are TGTGCCACCGACCAAGGGGGGGCATCCTACGAGCAGTACTTC. It specifies CATDQGGASYEQYF.

V is TRBV5-1 and J is TRBJ1-2; D is undetermined. CDR3 size: 15 residues. Trimming shortened V by 4 bases and J by 6 bases, and 19 bases separated the two germline ends. CDR1 SGHRS and CDR2 YFSETQ come from the germline V gene. This CDR3 reads CASSPMTGGDDGYTF. In nucleotides, the CDR3 is TGCGCCAGCAGCCCAATGACCGGCGGTGATGATGGCTACACCTTC. The variable domain in full, completed from reference TRBV5-1 and TRBJ1-2, reads KAGVTQTPRYLIKTRGQQVTLSCSPISGHRSVSWYQQTPGQGLQFLFEYFSETQRNKGNFPGRFSGRQFSNSRSEMNVSTLELGDSALYLCASSPMTGGDDGYTFGSGTRLTVV.